Listed below are T cell receptor beta chains from one sample, sequenced in a study of shared clonotypes between healthy human individuals. Sequencing was performed with immunoSEQ multiplex PCR; in TCRdb, only in-frame clones are kept and a portion is missing. The data contain some 580,000 clones, 98% of them singletons. Sample: naive CD8+ T cells sorted from blood. The receptors derive from a man younger than 40 in good health. Both conserved end residues are part of each CDR3. The D gene is left open where the match is weak. Clone size is shown for a subset of rows, as once, few, many or a class of expanded clone.

clone size	D gene	V gene	J gene	CDR3 protein	CDR3 DNA
.	.	TRBV14	TRBJ2-4	CASSQDPPSQEGIQYF	TGTGCCAGCAGCCAAGACCCCCCAAGTCAGGAGGGCATTCAGTACTTC
.	.	TRBV11-3	TRBJ2-5	CASSLGRRERETQYF	TGTGCCAGCAGCTTAGGGCGTCGGGAAAGGGAGACCCAGTACTTC
.	.	TRBV29-1	TRBJ2-1	CSVVLASYNEQFF	TGCAGCGTTGTTCTCGCGTCTTACAATGAGCAGTTCTTC
.	.	TRBV11-2	TRBJ1-1	CASSLLGEAFF	TGTGCCAGCAGCTTGCTTGGGGAAGCTTTCTTT
.	.	TRBV5-6	TRBJ1-2	CASSPRVRGHRWAYGYTF	TGTGCCAGCAGCCCCCGAGTAAGGGGTCATCGTTGGGCCTATGGCTACACCTTC
once	.	TRBV6-5	TRBJ2-7	CASSYRAGYEQYF	TGTGCCAGCAGTTACAGAGCGGGCTACGAGCAGTACTTC
once	TRBD1	TRBV2	TRBJ2-7	CASRTGFTPTGQYF	TGTGCCAGCAGGACAGGGTTTACTCCTACTGGGCAGTACTTC
.	TRBD1	TRBV5-6	TRBJ2-7	CASSLLRDSSYEQYF	TGTGCCAGCAGCCTGCTCCGGGACAGCTCCTACGAGCAGTACTTC
.	.	TRBV11-2	TRBJ2-2	CASRPLGGRTGELFF	TGTGCCAGCAGACCGTTGGGCGGGCGCACCGGGGAGCTGTTTTTT
.	.	TRBV30	TRBJ2-5	CAWSVQELETQYF	TGTGCCTGGAGTGTGCAGGAGCTAGAGACCCAGTACTTC
.	TRBD1	TRBV9	TRBJ1-1	CASSEPRGQGGNTEAFF	TGTGCCAGCAGCGAGCCGAGGGGACAGGGAGGGAACACTGAAGCTTTCTTT
.	.	TRBV7-9	TRBJ2-7	CASSQGPGPEQYF	TGTGCCAGCAGCCAGGGACCGGGACCCGAGCAGTACTTC
.	TRBD2	TRBV15	TRBJ2-7	CATSSPPGLLGSEQYF	TGTGCCACCAGCAGCCCCCCGGGACTACTCGGATCCGAGCAGTACTTC
.	.	TRBV27	TRBJ2-7	CASNRGSEQYF	TGTGCCAGCAATCGGGGTAGTGAGCAGTACTTC
.	.	TRBV25-1	TRBJ1-4	CASEGGKLFF	TGTGCCAGCGAGGGGGGGAAACTGTTTTTT
.	.	TRBV28	TRBJ1-1	CASSTRVGGTEAFF	TGTGCCAGTAGTACCCGGGTCGGGGGCACTGAAGCTTTCTTT
.	.	TRBV6-5	TRBJ1-5	CASSNWGHDQPQHF	TGTGCCAGCAGCAATTGGGGGCACGATCAGCCCCAGCATTTT
.	TRBD1	TRBV5-1	TRBJ1-1	CASSLEQGASEAFF	TGCGCCAGCAGCTTGGAACAGGGGGCGTCTGAAGCTTTCTTT
.	.	TRBV4-2	TRBJ2-7	CASSQGGSVGEQYF	TGTGCCAGCAGCCAAGGTGGCTCAGTGGGCGAGCAGTACTTC
.	.	TRBV6-5	TRBJ2-7	CASSYTASYEQYF	TGTGCCAGCAGTTACACAGCCTCCTACGAGCAGTACTTC
.	TRBD1	TRBV7-9	TRBJ2-7	CASSLVGEGAIPYEQYF	TGTGCCAGCAGCTTAGTCGGTGAGGGGGCAATCCCCTACGAGCAGTACTTC
once	.	TRBV2	TRBJ1-1	CASRDLKIEAFF	TGTGCCAGCAGGGACTTAAAAATTGAAGCTTTCTTT
once	.	TRBV28	TRBJ2-3	CASSSIQLQGREVTDTQYF	TGTGCCAGCAGTTCAATCCAACTACAGGGGAGGGAGGTCACAGATACGCAGTATTTT